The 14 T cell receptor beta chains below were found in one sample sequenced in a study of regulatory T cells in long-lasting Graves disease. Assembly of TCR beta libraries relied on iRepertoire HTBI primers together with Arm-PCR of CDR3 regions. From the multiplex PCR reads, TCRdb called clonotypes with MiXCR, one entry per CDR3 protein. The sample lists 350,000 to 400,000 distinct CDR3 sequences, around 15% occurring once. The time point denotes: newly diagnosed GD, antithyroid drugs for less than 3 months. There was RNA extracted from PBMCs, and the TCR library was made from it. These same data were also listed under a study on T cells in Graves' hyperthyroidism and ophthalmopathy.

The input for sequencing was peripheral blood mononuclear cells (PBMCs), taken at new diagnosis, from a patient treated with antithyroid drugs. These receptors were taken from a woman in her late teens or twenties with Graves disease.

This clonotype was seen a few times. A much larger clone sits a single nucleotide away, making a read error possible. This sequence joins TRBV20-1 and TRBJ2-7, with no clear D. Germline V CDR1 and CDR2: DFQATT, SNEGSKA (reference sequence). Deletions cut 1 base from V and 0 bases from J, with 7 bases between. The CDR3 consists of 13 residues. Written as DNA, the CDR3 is TGCAGTGCTAGAGGAAGGAGCTCCTACGAGCAGTACTTC. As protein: CSARGRSSYEQYF.

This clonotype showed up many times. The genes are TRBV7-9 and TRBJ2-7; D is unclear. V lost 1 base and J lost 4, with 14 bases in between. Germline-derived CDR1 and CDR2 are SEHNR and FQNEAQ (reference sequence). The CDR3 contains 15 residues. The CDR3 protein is CASSLVMGGVYEQYF. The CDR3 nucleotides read TGTGCCAGCAGCTTAGTTATGGGTGGGGTTTACGAGCAGTACTTC.

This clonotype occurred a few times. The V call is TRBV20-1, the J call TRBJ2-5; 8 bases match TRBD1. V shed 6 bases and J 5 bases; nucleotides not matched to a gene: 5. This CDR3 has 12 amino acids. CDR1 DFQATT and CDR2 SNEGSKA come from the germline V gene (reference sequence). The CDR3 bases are TGCAGTGCAAACAGACAGGGGGAGACCCAGTACTTC. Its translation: CSANRQGETQYF.

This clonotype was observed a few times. CDR3 loop: CASSELNSPLHF. For the CDR3, the DNA is TGTGCCAGCAGTGAACTGAATTCACCCCTCCACTTT. The chain links TRBV6-1 to TRBJ1-6; D not resolved. This CDR3 contains 12 residues. V gave up 2 bases and J gave up 7 bases, with 3 bases separating them. CDR1 is MNHNS, CDR2 SASEGT, per germline.

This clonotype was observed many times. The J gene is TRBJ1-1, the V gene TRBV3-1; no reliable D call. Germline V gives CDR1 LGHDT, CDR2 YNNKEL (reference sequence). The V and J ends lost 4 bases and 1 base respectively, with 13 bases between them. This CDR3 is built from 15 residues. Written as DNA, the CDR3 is TGTGCCAGCAGCCCTGGTGCGGCAGCGAACACTGAAGCTTTCTTT. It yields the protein CASSPGAAANTEAFF.

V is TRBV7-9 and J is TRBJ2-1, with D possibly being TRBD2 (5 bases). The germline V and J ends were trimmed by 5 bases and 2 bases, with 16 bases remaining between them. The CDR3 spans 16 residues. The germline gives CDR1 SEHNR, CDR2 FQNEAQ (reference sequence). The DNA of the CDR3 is TGTGCCAGCAGCCCGCTGGGTCTAGCCACCTACAATGAGCAGTTCTTC. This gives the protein CASSPLGLATYNEQFF.

The CDR3 DNA sequence: TGTGCCAGCAGCTTGGCCGGCATTTCAAACACTGAAGCTTTCTTT. Its translation is CASSLAGISNTEAFF. The rearrangement uses TRBV5-4 and TRBJ1-1; D unresolved. From germline, CDR1 is SGHNT and CDR2 YYREEE (reference sequence). Trimming left V 0 bases short and J 2 bases short, with 11 bases between. The CDR3 has 15 residues.

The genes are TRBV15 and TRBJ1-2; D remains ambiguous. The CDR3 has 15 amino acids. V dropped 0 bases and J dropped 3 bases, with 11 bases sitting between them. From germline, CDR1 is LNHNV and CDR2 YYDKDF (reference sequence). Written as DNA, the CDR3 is TGTGCCACCAGCAGAGATCCGGCTCTAGACTATGGCTACACCTTC. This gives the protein CATSRDPALDYGYTF.

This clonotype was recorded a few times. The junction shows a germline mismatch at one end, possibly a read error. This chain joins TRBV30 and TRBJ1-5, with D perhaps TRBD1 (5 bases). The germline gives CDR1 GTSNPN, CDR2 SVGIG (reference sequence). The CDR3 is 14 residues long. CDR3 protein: CAWSSGGGNQPRHF. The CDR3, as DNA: TGTGCGTGGAGTTCCGGGGGTGGGAATCAGCCCCGGCATTTT.

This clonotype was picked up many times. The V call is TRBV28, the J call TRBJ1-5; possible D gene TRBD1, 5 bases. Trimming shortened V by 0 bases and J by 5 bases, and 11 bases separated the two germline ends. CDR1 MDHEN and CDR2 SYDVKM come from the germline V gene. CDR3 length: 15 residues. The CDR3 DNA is TGTGCCAGCAGTTTATGGGGGCAGGGACATCAGCCCCAGCATTTT. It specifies CASSLWGQGHQPQHF.

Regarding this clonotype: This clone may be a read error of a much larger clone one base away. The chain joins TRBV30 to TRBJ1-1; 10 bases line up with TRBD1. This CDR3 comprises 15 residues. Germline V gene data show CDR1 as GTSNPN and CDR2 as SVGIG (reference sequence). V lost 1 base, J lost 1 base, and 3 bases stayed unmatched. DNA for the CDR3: TGTGCCTGGAGTGAAGGGACAGGGGCGAACACTGAAGCTTTCTTT. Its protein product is CAWSEGTGANTEAFF.

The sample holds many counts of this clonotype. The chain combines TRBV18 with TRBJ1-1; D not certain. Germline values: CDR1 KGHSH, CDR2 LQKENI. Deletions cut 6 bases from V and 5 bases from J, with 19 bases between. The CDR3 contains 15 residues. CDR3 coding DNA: TGTGCCAGCTCCCTCGATAGGACGATGGCGACTGAAGCTTTCTTT. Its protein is CASSLDRTMATEAFF.

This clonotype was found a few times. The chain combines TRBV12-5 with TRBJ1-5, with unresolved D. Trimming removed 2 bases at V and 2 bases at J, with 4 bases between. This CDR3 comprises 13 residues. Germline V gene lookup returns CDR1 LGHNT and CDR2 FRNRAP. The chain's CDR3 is CASGLFGNQPQHF. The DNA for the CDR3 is TGTGCTAGTGGTTTGTTTGGCAATCAGCCCCAGCATTTT.

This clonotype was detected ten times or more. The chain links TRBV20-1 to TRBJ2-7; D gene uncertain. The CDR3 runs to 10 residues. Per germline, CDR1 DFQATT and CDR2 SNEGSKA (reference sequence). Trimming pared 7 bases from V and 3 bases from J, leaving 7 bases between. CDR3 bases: TGCAGTGGGTCAGACTACGAGCAGTACTTC. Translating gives CSGSDYEQYF.